These 10 T cell receptor beta chains were sequenced from one sample in a study of blood T cells in healthy people across ages. Through a sample-barcoded 5' primer and a J-beta primer mix, a second PCR was run for roughly 6 to 11 cycles. Using its own MiXCR run on the 5' RACE reads, TCRdb lists one record per CDR3 protein. The repertoire holds about 590,000 distinct CDR3 sequences, with about 30% as singletons. The sample comprised blood. The receptor source for this set is a woman at least 80 years old in good health.

The chain joins TRBV29-1 to TRBJ1-1; a weak D match, TRBD1 (5 bases). Germline loops: CDR1 SQVTM, CDR2 ANQGSEA. V was pared by 7 bases and J by 5 bases, with 11 bases between. The CDR3 covers 11 residues. This chain's CDR3 is CSGGGGTEAFF. The CDR3 coding sequence is TGCAGCGGTGGGGGGGGAACTGAAGCTTTCTTT.

This clonotype occurred a few times. This clone may be a read error of a much larger clone one base away. This chain joins TRBV5-6 and TRBJ2-5; 12 positions agree with TRBD1. In germline, CDR1 is SGHDT, CDR2 YYEEEE. V dropped 3 bases and J dropped 11; count of bases not matched to a gene: 8. CDR3 size: 14 residues. The DNA for the CDR3 is TGTGCCAGCAGCTGGGACAGGGGGCTAGGGGAGCAGTACTTC. This sequence encodes CASSWDRGLGEQYF.

The J gene is TRBJ1-1, the V gene TRBV2; TRBD1 aligns across 12 bases. With V trimmed by 7 bases and J by 6 bases, 6 bases remained unmatched. The CDR3 has 14 residues. Germline CDR1 and CDR2: SNHLY and FYNNEI. In DNA form, the CDR3 reads TGTGCCAGCACTCGGGACAGGGGGCTCCCTGAAGCTTTCTTT. As protein: CASTRDRGLPEAFF.

This chain uses TRBV20-1 with TRBJ2-6; D could derive from TRBD1 or TRBD2 (5 bases each). CDR1 and CDR2 (germline): DFQATT, SNEGSKA (reference sequence). The V and J ends lost 6 bases and 3 bases respectively, with 15 bases between them. The CDR3 has 15 amino acids. The CDR3: CSAGGRGYGANVLTF. CDR3 DNA sequence: TGCAGTGCGGGCGGACGGGGCTATGGGGCCAACGTCCTGACTTTC.

Concerning this clonotype itself: A much larger clonotype is one base distant, so this may be a read error. The chain recombines TRBV7-8 with TRBJ1-5; D remains unclear. The length of the CDR3 is 15 residues. Germline V lookup: CDR1 SGHVS, CDR2 FQNEAQ. CDR3 residues: CASSPKLAEGQPRHF. The CDR3 DNA sequence: TGTGCCAGCTCCCCCAAATTAGCGGAGGGTCAGCCCCGGCATTTT.

This clonotype was observed a few times. V usage is TRBV20-1 and J usage is TRBJ1-2; tentatively, D is TRBD1 (5 bases). CDR1 is DFQATT, CDR2 SNEGSKA, per germline (reference sequence). The germline V and J ends were trimmed by 4 bases and 11 bases, with 20 bases remaining between them. The length of the CDR3 is 13 residues. CDR3 nucleotide sequence: TGCAGTGCTACTATCCAGGGAAGGCTCCTGTACACCTTC. Its protein product is CSATIQGRLLYTF.

This clonotype was recorded at least ten times. The rearrangement joins TRBV25-1 to TRBJ2-1; D might be TRBD2 (5 bases). This CDR3 region has 17 residues. The germline gives CDR1 MGHDK, CDR2 SYGVNS. Between the trimmed V and J ends, which lost 3 bases and 3 bases, there was a span of 18 bases. CDR3 sequence (DNA): TGTGCCAGCAGTGATGGTCTACGGACTGTGATCTACAATGAGCAGTTCTTC. Translating gives CASSDGLRTVIYNEQFF.

About this clonotype itself: A much larger clone differs by one base, so this may be a read error. This CDR3 reads CVTSREPRGTDTQYF. For the CDR3, the DNA is TGTGTCACCAGCAGGGAACCTAGGGGCACAGATACGCAGTATTTT. V is TRBV15 and J is TRBJ2-3; possible D gene TRBD1, 5 bases. This CDR3 spans 15 amino acids. The V gene's germline CDR1 is LNHNV and CDR2 YYDKDF (reference sequence).

In its sample, this clonotype was seen many times. This chain links TRBV6-6 with TRBJ1-1; D remains ambiguous. The germline V and J ends were trimmed by 6 bases and 10 bases, with 12 bases remaining between them. The CDR3 is made up of 11 amino acids. CDR1 MNHNY and CDR2 SVGAGI come from the germline V gene (reference sequence). The CDR3 coding sequence is TGTGCCAGCAGCCCCCTTTCGGGAGCTTTCTTT. Amino acids: CASSPLSGAFF.

In this sample, this clonotype turned up a few times. The chain has TRBV3-1 and TRBJ1-4, with TRBD1 identical over 7 bases. CDR3 size: 15 residues. J gave up 6 bases and V 4 bases, and 8 bases lay outside the gene matches. Germline V lookup: CDR1 LGHDT, CDR2 YNNKEL (reference sequence). CDR3 region: CASSRRTGGDEKLFF. The DNA for the CDR3 is TGTGCCAGCAGCCGACGGACAGGCGGTGATGAAAAACTGTTTTTT. The full variable domain, in which reference TRBV3-1 and TRBJ1-4 provide the parts outside the CDR3, is DTAVSQTPKYLVTQMGNDKSIKCEQNLGHDTMYWYKQDSKKFLKIMFSYNNKELIINETVPNRFSPKSPDKAHLNLHINSLELGDSAVYFCASSRRTGGDEKLFFGSGTQLSVL.